The sequence of this TCR beta chain was determined in a study of blood T cell repertoires in COVID-19. Study details: Acute-phase and convalescent COVID-19 samples originated in the United States, Italy and Spain. Sources were T cells, B-cell-depleted T cells, or PBMCs; the material itself was cDNA or gDNA.

The data were produced by immunoSEQ multiplex PCR, yet TCRdb's version contains in-frame clones alone and is incomplete. This table holds a few hundred thousand clones, about 86% found once. The clonotype comes from a man aged 60-69 years with acute or convalescent COVID-19. The material sequenced was peripheral blood.

CDR3 residues: CASSFGQGHQETQYF. The DNA for the CDR3 is TGTGCCAGCAGCTTCGGACAGGGTCACCAAGAGACCCAGTACTTC. The chain combines TRBV7-9 with TRBJ2-5, with TRBD1 matching 8 bases. Germline values: CDR1 SEHNR, CDR2 FQNEAQ (reference sequence). Germline trimming cut 3 bases from V and 0 bases from J; bases unmatched to any gene: 3. The CDR3 runs 15 residues.